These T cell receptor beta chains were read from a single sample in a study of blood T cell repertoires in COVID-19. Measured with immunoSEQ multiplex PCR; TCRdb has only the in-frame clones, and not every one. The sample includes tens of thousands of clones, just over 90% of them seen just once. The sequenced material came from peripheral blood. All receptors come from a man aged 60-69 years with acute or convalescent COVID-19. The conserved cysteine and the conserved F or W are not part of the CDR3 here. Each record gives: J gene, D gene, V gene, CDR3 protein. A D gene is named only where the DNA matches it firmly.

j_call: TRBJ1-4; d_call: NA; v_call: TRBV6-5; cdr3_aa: ASNRAPNEKLF
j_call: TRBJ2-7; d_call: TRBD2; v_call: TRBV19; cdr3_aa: ASSIAGGTYEQY
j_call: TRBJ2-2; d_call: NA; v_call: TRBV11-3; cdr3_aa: ASSLDHRVRTGELF
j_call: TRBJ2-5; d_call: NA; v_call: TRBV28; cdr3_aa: ASSFRGPARETQY
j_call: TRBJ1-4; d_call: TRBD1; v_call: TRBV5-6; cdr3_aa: ASSFGQGRTNEKLF
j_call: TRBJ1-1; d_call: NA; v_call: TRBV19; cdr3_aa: ASSGLYGDTEAF
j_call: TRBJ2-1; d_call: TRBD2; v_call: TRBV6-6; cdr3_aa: ASRLGTSGSNEQF
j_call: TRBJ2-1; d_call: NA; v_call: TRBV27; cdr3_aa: ASSYPSGGGNEQF
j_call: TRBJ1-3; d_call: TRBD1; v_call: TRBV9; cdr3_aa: ASSPTGGTGNTIY
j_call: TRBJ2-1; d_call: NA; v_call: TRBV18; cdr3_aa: ASSPPGGPSGEQF
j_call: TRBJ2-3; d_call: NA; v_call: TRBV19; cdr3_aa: ATGLGDTQY
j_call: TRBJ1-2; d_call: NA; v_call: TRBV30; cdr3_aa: AWSVGQNYGYT
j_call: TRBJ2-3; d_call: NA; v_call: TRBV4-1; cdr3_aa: ASSQDRVGGGARTDTQY
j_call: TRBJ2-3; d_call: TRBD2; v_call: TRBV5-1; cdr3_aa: ASSWTSGRGTDTQY
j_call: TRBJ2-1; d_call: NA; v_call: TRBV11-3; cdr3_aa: ASSPPAGLSSYNEQF
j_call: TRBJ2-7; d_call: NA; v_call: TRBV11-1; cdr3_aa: ASSRRLGGSYEQY
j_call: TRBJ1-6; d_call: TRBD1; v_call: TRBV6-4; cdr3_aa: ASSLQGIGSPLH
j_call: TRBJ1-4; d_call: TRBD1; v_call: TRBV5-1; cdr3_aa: ASSLGQGNNEKLF
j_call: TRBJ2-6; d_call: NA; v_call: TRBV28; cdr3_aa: ASSPIGSSGANVLT
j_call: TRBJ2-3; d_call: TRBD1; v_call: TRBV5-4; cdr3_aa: ASSFDRGNSDTQY
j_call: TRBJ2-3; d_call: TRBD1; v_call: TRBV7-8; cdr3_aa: ASSPPALTGITDTQY
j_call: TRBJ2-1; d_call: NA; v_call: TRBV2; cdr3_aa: ASSEGRGPSSYNEQF
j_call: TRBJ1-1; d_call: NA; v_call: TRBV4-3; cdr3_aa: ASSQGAWTVRNTEAF
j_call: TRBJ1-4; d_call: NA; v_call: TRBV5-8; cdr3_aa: ASSYGIPQGEKLF
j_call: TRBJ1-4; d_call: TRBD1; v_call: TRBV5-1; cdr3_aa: ASSWGQGENEKLF
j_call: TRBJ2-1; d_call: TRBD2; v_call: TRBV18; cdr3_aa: ASSPPFGQAGVGNEQF
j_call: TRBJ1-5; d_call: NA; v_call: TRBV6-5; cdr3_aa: ASSLQSQGRGPQH
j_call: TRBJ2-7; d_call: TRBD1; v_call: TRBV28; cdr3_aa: ASSSAGTGVWEQY
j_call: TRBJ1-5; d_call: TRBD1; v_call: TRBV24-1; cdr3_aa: ATSDANRGSNQPQH
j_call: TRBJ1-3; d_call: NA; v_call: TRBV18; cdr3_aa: ASSPEDSSSGNTIY